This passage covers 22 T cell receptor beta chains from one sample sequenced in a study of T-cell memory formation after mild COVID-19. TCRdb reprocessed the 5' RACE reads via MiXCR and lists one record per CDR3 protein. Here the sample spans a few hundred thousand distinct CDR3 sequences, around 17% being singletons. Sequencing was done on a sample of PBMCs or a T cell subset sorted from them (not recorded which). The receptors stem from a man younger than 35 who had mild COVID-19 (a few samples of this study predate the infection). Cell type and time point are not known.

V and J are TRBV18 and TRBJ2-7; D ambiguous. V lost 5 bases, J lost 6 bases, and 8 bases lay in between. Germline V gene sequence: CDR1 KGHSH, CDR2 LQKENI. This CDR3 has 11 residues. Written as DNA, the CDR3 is TGTGCCAGCTCATCTTCTCTCGAGCAGTACTTC. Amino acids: CASSSSLEQYF.

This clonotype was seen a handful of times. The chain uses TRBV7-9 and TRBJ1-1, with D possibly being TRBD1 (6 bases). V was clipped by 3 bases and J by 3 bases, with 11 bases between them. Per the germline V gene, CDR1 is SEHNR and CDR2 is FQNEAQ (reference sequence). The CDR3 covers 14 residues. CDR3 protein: CASSFGQGYTEAFF. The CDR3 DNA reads TGTGCCAGCAGCTTTGGGCAGGGGTACACTGAAGCTTTCTTT.

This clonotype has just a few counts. As DNA, the CDR3 is TGTGCCAGCAGCCCCAGGGGGAGGGATAATGAAAAACTGTTTTTT. Protein: CASSPRGRDNEKLFF. The chain joins TRBV9 to TRBJ1-4; 7 bases match TRBD1. The length of the CDR3 is 15 residues. From germline, CDR1 is SGDLS and CDR2 YYNGEE. The V gene end was trimmed by 4 bases and the J gene end by 4 bases; junction bases not matched to a gene: 7.

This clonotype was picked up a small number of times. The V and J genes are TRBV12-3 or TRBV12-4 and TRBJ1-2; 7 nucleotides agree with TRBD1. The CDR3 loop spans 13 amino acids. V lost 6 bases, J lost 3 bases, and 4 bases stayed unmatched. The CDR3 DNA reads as TGTGCCAGCAGGCCACAGGGGTACTATGGCTACACCTTC. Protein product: CASRPQGYYGYTF.

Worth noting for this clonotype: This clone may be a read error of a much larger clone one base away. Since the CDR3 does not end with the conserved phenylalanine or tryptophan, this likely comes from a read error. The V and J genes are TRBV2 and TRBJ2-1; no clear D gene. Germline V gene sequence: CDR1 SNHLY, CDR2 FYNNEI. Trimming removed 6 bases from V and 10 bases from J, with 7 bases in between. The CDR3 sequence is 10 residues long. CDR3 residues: CASRFREQFL. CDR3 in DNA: TGTGCCAGCAGATTTAGGGAGCAGTTCTTA.

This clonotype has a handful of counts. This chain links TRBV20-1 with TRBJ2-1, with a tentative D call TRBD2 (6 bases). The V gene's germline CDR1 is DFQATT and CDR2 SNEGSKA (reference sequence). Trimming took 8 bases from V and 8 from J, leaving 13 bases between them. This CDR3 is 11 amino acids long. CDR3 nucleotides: TGCAGTACTTCCAAGCGGGATGAGCAGTTCTTC. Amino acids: CSTSKRDEQFF.

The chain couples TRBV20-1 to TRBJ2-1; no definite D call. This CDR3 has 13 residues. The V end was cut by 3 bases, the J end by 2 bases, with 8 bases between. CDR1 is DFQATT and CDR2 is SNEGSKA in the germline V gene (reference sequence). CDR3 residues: CSARRTTYNEQFF. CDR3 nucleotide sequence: TGCAGTGCTAGGAGGACGACCTACAATGAGCAGTTCTTC.

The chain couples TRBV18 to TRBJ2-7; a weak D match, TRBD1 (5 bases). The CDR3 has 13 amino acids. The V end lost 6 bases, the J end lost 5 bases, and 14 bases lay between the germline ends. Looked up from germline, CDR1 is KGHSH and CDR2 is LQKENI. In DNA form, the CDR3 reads TGTGCCAGCTCTCCTCAGGGTGGGAACGAGCAGTACGTC. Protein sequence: CASSPQGGNEQYV.

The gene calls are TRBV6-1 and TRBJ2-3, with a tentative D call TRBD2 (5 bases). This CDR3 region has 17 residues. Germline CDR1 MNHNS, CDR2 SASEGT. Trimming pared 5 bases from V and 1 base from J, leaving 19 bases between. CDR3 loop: CASSYTSPPRGTDTQYF. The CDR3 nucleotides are TGTGCCAGCAGTTACACGTCCCCACCGCGGGGCACAGATACGCAGTATTTT.

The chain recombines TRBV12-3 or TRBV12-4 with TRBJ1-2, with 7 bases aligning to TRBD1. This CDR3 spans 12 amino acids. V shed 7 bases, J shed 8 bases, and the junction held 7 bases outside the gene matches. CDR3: CASTIRGLGYTF. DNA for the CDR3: TGTGCCAGCACGATCAGGGGGTTAGGCTACACCTTC.

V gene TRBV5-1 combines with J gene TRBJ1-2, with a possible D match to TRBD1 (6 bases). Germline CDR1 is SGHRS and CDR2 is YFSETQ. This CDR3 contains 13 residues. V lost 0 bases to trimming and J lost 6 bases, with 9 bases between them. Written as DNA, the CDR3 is TGCGCCAGCAGCTTGGGGGCAGGGGATGGCTACACCTTC. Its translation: CASSLGAGDGYTF.

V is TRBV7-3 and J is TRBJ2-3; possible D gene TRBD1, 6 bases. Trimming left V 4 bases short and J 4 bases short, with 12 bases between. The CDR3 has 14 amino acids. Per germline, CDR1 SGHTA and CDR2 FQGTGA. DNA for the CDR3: TGTGCCAGCAGCTCCTCAGGGGTTTCAGATACGCAGTATTTT. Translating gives CASSSSGVSDTQYF.

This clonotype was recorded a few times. CDR3: CASSLSAGFEQYF. For the CDR3, the DNA is TGTGCCAGCAGTCTATCCGCAGGTTTCGAGCAGTACTTC. The genes are TRBV12-3 or TRBV12-4 and TRBJ2-7; no firm D call. This CDR3 is built from 13 residues. V was clipped by 5 bases and J by 6 bases, with 14 bases between them.

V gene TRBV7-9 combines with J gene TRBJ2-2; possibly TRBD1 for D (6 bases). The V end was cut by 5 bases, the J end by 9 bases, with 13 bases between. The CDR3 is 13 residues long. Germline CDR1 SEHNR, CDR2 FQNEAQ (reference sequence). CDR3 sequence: CASSPMGARELFF. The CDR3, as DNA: TGTGCCAGCAGCCCCATGGGGGCCAGGGAGCTGTTTTTT.

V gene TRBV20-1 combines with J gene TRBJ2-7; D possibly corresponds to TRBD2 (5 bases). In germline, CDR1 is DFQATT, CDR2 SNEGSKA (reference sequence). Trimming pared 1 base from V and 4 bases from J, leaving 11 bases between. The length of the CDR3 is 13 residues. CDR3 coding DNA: TGCAGTGCTAGAGCACGGACTGAATACGAGCAGTACGTC. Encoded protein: CSARARTEYEQYV.

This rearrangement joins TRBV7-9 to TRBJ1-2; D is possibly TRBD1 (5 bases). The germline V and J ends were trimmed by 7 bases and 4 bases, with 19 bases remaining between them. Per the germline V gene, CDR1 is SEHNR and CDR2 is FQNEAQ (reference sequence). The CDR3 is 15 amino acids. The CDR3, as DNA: TGTGCCAGCACCGGTGGTGAGGGACGCAGCTATGGCTACACCTTC. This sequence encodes CASTGGEGRSYGYTF.

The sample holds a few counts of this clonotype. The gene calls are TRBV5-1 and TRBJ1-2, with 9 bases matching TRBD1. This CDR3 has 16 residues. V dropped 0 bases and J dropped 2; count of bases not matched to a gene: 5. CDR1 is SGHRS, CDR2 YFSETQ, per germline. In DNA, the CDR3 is TGCGCCAGCAGCTTGGTGACAGGGGGGAGAAACTATGGCTACACCTTC. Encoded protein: CASSLVTGGRNYGYTF. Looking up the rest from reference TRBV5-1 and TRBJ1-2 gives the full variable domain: KAGVTQTPRYLIKTRGQQVTLSCSPISGHRSVSWYQQTPGQGLQFLFEYFSETQRNKGNFPGRFSGRQFSNSRSEMNVSTLELGDSALYLCASSLVTGGRNYGYTFGSGTRLTVV.

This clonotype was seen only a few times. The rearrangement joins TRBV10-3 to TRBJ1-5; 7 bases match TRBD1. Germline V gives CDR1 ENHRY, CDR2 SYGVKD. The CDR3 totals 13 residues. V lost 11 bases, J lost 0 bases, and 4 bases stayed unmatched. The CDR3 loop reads CAVGQSSNQPQHF. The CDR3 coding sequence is TGTGCCGTGGGACAGTCTAGCAATCAGCCCCAGCATTTT.

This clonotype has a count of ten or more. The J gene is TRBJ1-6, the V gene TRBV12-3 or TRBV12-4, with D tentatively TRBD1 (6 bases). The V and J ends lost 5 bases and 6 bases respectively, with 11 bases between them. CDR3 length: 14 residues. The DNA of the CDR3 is TGTGCCAGCAGTCCAACAGGGTTTAATTCACCCCTCCACTTT. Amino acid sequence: CASSPTGFNSPLHF.

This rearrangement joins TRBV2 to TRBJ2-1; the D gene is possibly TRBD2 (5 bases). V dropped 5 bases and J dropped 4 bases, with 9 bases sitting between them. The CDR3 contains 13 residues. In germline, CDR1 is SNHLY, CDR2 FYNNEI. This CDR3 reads CASSYRTYNEQFF. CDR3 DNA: TGTGCCAGCAGTTACCGGACTTACAATGAGCAGTTCTTC.

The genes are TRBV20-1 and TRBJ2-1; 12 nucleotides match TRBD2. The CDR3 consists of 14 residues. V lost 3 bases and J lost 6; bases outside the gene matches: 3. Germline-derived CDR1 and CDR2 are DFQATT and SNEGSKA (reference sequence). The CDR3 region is CSASLAGGVNEQFF. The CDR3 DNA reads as TGCAGTGCTAGTCTAGCGGGGGGGGTCAATGAGCAGTTCTTC.

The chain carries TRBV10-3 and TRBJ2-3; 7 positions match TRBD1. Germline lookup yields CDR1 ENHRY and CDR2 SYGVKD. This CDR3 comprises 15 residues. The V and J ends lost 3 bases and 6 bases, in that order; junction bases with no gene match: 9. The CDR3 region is CAISEEDRVEDTQYF. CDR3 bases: TGTGCCATCAGTGAAGAAGACAGGGTAGAGGATACGCAGTATTTT.